One and the same sample provided the 30 T cell receptor beta chains below, sequenced in a study of beta chain features in type 1 diabetes. Study conclusions and caveats: Type 1 diabetes patients had TCRB CDR3s that were shorter (moderately but significantly so) in all four CD4+ subsets.

Every isolated RNA sample was fully reverse transcribed, so sequencing captured expressed TCRB transcripts. Only in-frame clones appear in the TCRdb table, and some are missing; sequencing was by immunoSEQ multiplex PCR. The table has approximately 240,000 clones, around 16% seen once. Antigen specificity for these receptors is unknown. The sample consisted of naive CD4+ T cells from blood. These receptors originate from a man younger than 45 with type 1 diabetes.

Concerning this clone: The same CDR3 also results from other DNA sequences found in this sample. CDR3 protein: CASSLGTDTQYF. The CDR3 DNA is TGTGCCAGCAGCTTAGGGACAGATACGCAGTATTTT. The rearrangement joins TRBV7-2 to TRBJ2-3; D gene uncertain. Trimming left V 1 base short and J 3 bases short, with 2 bases between. Germline CDR1 and CDR2: SGHTA and FQGNSA. The CDR3 sequence is 12 residues long.

This clone has a handful of counts. The chain links TRBV4-1 to TRBJ1-4; D is unclear. Trimming stripped 4 bases from V and 5 bases from J, with 14 bases between. This CDR3 has 15 residues. In germline, CDR1 is MGHRA, CDR2 YSYEKL. Here the CDR3 DNA reads TGCGCCAGCAGCCGATCATCCGGGAGAAATGAAAAACTGTTTTTT. Amino acids: CASSRSSGRNEKLFF.

CDR3 sequence reads: CAWRGRRGSNTEAFF. Here the CDR3 DNA reads TGTGCCTGGAGAGGTCGCCGGGGCTCGAACACTGAAGCTTTCTTT. The chain has TRBV30 and TRBJ1-1, with a tentative D call TRBD1 (5 bases). Trimming took 3 bases from V and 1 from J, leaving 15 bases between them. The CDR3 runs to 15 residues. The germline V gene has CDR1 GTSNPN and CDR2 SVGIG (reference sequence). The full variable domain, its missing parts supplied by reference TRBV30 and TRBJ1-1, is SQTIHQWPATLVQPVGSPLSLECTVEGTSNPNLYWYRQAAGRGLQLLFYSVGIGQISSEVPQNLSASRPQDRQFILSSKKLLLSDSGFYLCAWRGRRGSNTEAFFGQGTRLTVV.

J is TRBJ2-3 and V is TRBV30, with a weak D call TRBD1 (6 bases). Germline V gene data show CDR1 as GTSNPN and CDR2 as SVGIG (reference sequence). Trimming took off 4 bases at V and 2 bases at J, with 16 bases between the two ends. The CDR3 consists of 15 residues. In DNA, the CDR3 is TGTGCCTGGACAGACAAGACAGGTTACACAGATACGCAGTATTTT. It specifies CAWTDKTGYTDTQYF.

This clone was counted only a few times. This chain links TRBV30 with TRBJ1-3, with 8 positions matching TRBD1. The CDR3 is 12 amino acids. Germline-derived CDR1 and CDR2 are GTSNPN and SVGIG (reference sequence). Trimming removed 2 bases from V and 8 bases from J; junction bases left unmatched: 2. The CDR3 loop reads CAWSLQGDTIYF. The CDR3 DNA sequence: TGTGCCTGGAGTCTACAGGGGGACACCATATATTTT.

This clone was seen more than once but under ten times. The gene calls are TRBV6-5 and TRBJ2-1; 8 bases map to TRBD1. Germline loops: CDR1 MNHEY, CDR2 SVGAGI. This CDR3 has 12 amino acids. V gave up 6 bases and J gave up 14 bases; unmatched junction bases: 9. CDR3 nucleotides: TGTGCCAGCAGCCTCGGACAGGGAGCAAAGTTCTTC. As protein: CASSLGQGAKFF.

In its sample, this clone was seen a few times. The sample contains more than one DNA sequence encoding this CDR3. The chain employs TRBV18 and TRBJ2-3, with 8 bases aligning to TRBD2. V was pared by 4 bases and J by 0 bases, with 3 bases of the junction left unmatched. Per germline, CDR1 KGHSH and CDR2 LQKENI. This CDR3 has 15 amino acids. CDR3 sequence: CASSRTSGSTDTQYF. The CDR3 region has the DNA TGTGCCAGCTCACGAACTAGCGGAAGCACAGATACGCAGTATTTT.

The chain uses TRBV13 and TRBJ2-5; no clear D. V shed 5 bases and J shed 2 bases, with 12 bases lying between them. CDR1 and CDR2 (germline): PRHDT, FYEKMQ (reference sequence). The CDR3 extends over 14 amino acids. This chain's CDR3 is CASSPRQMQETQYF. In DNA, the CDR3 is TGTGCCAGCAGCCCTAGGCAGATGCAAGAGACCCAGTACTTC. Full variable domain (missing parts from reference TRBV13 and TRBJ2-5): AAGVIQSPRHLIKEKRETATLKCYPIPRHDTVYWYQQGPGQDPQFLISFYEKMQSDKGSIPDRFSAQQFSDYHSELNMSSLELGDSALYFCASSPRQMQETQYFGPGTRLLVL.

This clone has more than one count but fewer than ten. The same CDR3 also results from other DNA sequences found in this sample. The rearrangement links TRBV30 to TRBJ2-5; 7 bases match TRBD1. Unmatched junction bases numbered 3, after V lost 4 bases and J lost 1 base. Germline V gene lookup returns CDR1 GTSNPN and CDR2 SVGIG (reference sequence). The CDR3 spans 13 residues. In DNA form, the CDR3 reads TGTGCCTGGACGGGACAGCCCCAAGAGACCCAGTACTTC. It specifies CAWTGQPQETQYF.

The CDR3 is CASSQDRVSSYNEQFF. CDR3 bases: TGCGCCAGCAGCCAAGATCGCGTCAGCTCCTACAATGAGCAGTTCTTC. The chain has TRBV4-1 and TRBJ2-1, with D uncertain. The CDR3 contains 16 residues. V lost 0 bases and J lost 0, with 9 bases in between. Germline lookup yields CDR1 MGHRA and CDR2 YSYEKL.

This rearrangement joins TRBV19 to TRBJ2-1, with TRBD1 identical over 11 bases. Germline V CDR1 and CDR2: LNHDA, SQIVND (reference sequence). V dropped 4 bases and J dropped 7; count of bases not matched to a gene: 9. The CDR3 runs to 16 residues. Written as DNA, the CDR3 is TGTGCCAGTAGTACACGGACAGGGGGCGCTGGGAATGAGCAGTTCTTC. This translates into CASSTRTGGAGNEQFF.

This clone has more than one count but fewer than ten. The V call is TRBV18, the J call TRBJ2-7, with D possibly TRBD2 on 5 matching bases. Germline-derived CDR1 and CDR2 are KGHSH and LQKENI. This CDR3 region has 14 residues. Trimming left V 2 bases short and J 1 base short, with 9 bases between. The CDR3 sequence: CASSPSGGSYEQYF. DNA of the CDR3: TGTGCCAGCTCACCAAGCGGCGGTTCCTACGAGCAGTACTTC.

As to this clone: The same CDR3 is also encoded by other DNA sequences in this sample. V usage is TRBV29-1 and J usage is TRBJ2-5, with TRBD1 matching over 9 bases. Germline CDR1 reads SQVTM; CDR2 reads ANQGSEA. V lost 6 bases, J lost 4 bases, and 3 bases stayed unmatched. The CDR3 runs to 12 residues. DNA for the CDR3: TGCAGCGTGGGACAGGGAACAGAGACCCAGTACTTC. The encoded protein is CSVGQGTETQYF. Full variable domain (remainder filled in from reference TRBV29-1 and TRBJ2-5): SAVISQKPSRDICQRGTSLTIQCQVDSQVTMMFWYRQQPGQSLTLIATANQGSEATYESGFVIDKFPISRPNLTFSTLTVSNMSPEDSSIYLCSVGQGTETQYFGPGTRLLVL.

The count of this clone is one. V is TRBV5-1 and J is TRBJ2-5; 12 bases line up with TRBD1. The CDR3 runs 15 residues. CDR1 is SGHRS and CDR2 is YFSETQ in the germline V gene. V lost 4 bases, J lost 4 bases, and 5 bases stayed unmatched. In DNA, the CDR3 is TGCGCCAGCAGCCCCGGGACAGGGGGCTTAGAGACCCAGTACTTC. Translating gives CASSPGTGGLETQYF.

The V call is TRBV29-1, the J call TRBJ2-1; D perhaps matches TRBD2 (7 bases). Deletions cut 6 bases from V and 5 bases from J, with 14 bases between. Germline CDR1 reads SQVTM; CDR2 reads ANQGSEA. The CDR3 has 13 amino acids. The chain's CDR3 is CSVRGGADNEQFF. The DNA of the CDR3 is TGCAGCGTGAGGGGGGGTGCGGACAATGAGCAGTTCTTC.

This clone has a handful of counts. The genes are TRBV29-1 and TRBJ2-1; D is perhaps TRBD1 (7 bases). Trimming left V 6 bases short and J 2 bases short, with 20 bases between. The CDR3 has 16 amino acids. In germline, CDR1 is SQVTM, CDR2 ANQGSEA. CDR3 protein: CSVLPTQGGTYNEQFF. DNA for the CDR3: TGCAGCGTGCTCCCAACTCAGGGGGGCACCTACAATGAGCAGTTCTTC.

The count of this clone is one. The chain is built from TRBV28 and TRBJ2-5; D call uncertain. V dropped 8 bases and J dropped 5 bases, with 12 bases sitting between them. The CDR3 sequence is 12 residues long. The germline V gene encodes CDR1 MDHEN and CDR2 SYDVKM. CDR3 nucleotide sequence: TGTGCCAGCTGTCCTAATGCGGAGACCCAGTACTTC. The encoded protein is CASCPNAETQYF. Full variable domain (rest looked up from reference TRBV28 and TRBJ2-5): DVKVTQSSRYLVKRTGEKVFLECVQDMDHENMFWYRQDPGLGLRLIYFSYDVKMKEKGDIPEGYSVSREKKERFSLILESASTNQTSMYLCASCPNAETQYFGPGTRLLVL.

The CDR3 here is CASSSFGTGTYEQYF. The CDR3 DNA is TGTGCCAGCAGCTCCTTCGGGACAGGGACCTACGAGCAGTACTTC. The rearrangement joins TRBV7-2 to TRBJ2-7; 9 bases map to TRBD1. Trimming at V came to 4 bases and at J to 2 bases, leaving 6 bases not matched to a gene. The CDR3 sequence is 15 residues long. Germline V gene lookup returns CDR1 SGHTA and CDR2 FQGNSA.

The J gene is TRBJ1-1, the V gene TRBV21-1. TRBV21-1 counts as a pseudogene. The CDR3 is made up of 15 amino acids. The CDR3 is CASNWRRVKNTEAFF. The CDR3 nucleotides read TGTGCCAGCAATTGGAGGAGGGTAAAGAACACTGAAGCTTTCTTT.

This sequence joins TRBV7-2 and TRBJ2-3, with 13 bases fitting TRBD2. After removal of 5 bases from V and 10 bases from J, the junction contained 9 bases not matched to a gene. Germline V gives CDR1 SGHTA, CDR2 FQGNSA. This CDR3 comprises 15 residues. The CDR3 sequence: CASSPTSGRASSQYF. The CDR3 nucleotides are TGTGCCAGCAGCCCTACTAGCGGGAGGGCCTCATCGCAGTATTTT.

This clone was observed a handful of times. The chain couples TRBV11-2 to TRBJ2-1; no reliable D call. Deletions cut 0 bases from V and 6 bases from J, with 12 bases between. Germline V gene lookup returns CDR1 SGHAT and CDR2 FQNNGV. CDR3 length: 15 residues. CDR3 in amino acids: CASSLDVSKGNEQFF. CDR3 DNA sequence: TGTGCCAGCAGCTTAGATGTTAGCAAAGGCAATGAGCAGTTCTTC.

This clone occurred a few times. V usage is TRBV5-4 and J usage is TRBJ2-7; 8 bases map to TRBD1. V lost 3 bases, J lost 2 bases, and 4 bases stayed unmatched. The CDR3 has 14 amino acids. The germline gives CDR1 SGHNT, CDR2 YYREEE (reference sequence). DNA for the CDR3: TGTGCCAGCAGCTATAGGACAGGGACCTACGAGCAGTACTTC. Its translation: CASSYRTGTYEQYF. The full variable domain, in which reference TRBV5-4 and TRBJ2-7 provide the parts outside the CDR3, is ETGVTQSPTHLIKTRGQQVTLRCSSQSGHNTVSWYQQALGQGPQFIFQYYREEENGRGNFPPRFSGLQFPNYSSELNVNALELDDSALYLCASSYRTGTYEQYFGPGTRLTVT.

This clone was counted a few times. CDR3 sequence reads: CASTTGGGFEQFF. The DNA of the CDR3 is TGTGCCAGCACCACTGGTGGGGGGTTTGAGCAGTTCTTC. The chain is built from TRBV2 and TRBJ2-1, with a possible D match to TRBD2 (6 bases). V shed 7 bases and J shed 9 bases, with 16 bases lying between them. Germline CDR1 is SNHLY and CDR2 is FYNNEI. The CDR3 consists of 13 residues.

This chain links TRBV18 with TRBJ2-7; TRBD1 agrees at 10 bases. This CDR3 is 14 amino acids long. Germline trimming cut 8 bases from V and 6 bases from J; bases unmatched to any gene: 10. Looked up from germline, CDR1 is KGHSH and CDR2 is LQKENI. Here the CDR3 reads CASQATGTGAEQYF. CDR3 nucleotides: TGTGCCAGCCAAGCAACCGGGACAGGGGCCGAGCAGTACTTC.

This clone was counted a few times. This chain uses TRBV28 with TRBJ2-7; 11 bases match TRBD2. From germline, CDR1 is MDHEN and CDR2 SYDVKM. The trim removed 4 bases at V and 2 bases at J, leaving 7 bases unmatched. The CDR3 is 16 amino acids. The chain's CDR3 is CASSSGSSGRPYEQYF. The DNA for the CDR3 is TGTGCCAGCAGTTCAGGTTCTAGCGGGAGGCCCTACGAGCAGTACTTC.

This clone was seen only a few times. The genes are TRBV9 and TRBJ2-1; a weak D match, TRBD2 (5 bases). The CDR3 extends over 16 amino acids. CDR1 is SGDLS and CDR2 is YYNGEE in the germline V gene. Trimming took off 4 bases at V and 1 base at J, with 15 bases between the two ends. CDR3 amino acids: CASSLSGAVSYNEQFF. CDR3 nucleotide sequence: TGTGCCAGCAGCTTGAGCGGCGCAGTTTCCTACAATGAGCAGTTCTTC.

This chain links TRBV7-9 with TRBJ2-4, with TRBD2 as a possible D gene (5 bases). The CDR3 runs to 11 residues. CDR1 is SEHNR and CDR2 is FQNEAQ in the germline V gene (reference sequence). The V gene lost 5 bases and the J gene lost 14 bases, with 13 bases spanning the gap. The CDR3 DNA reads TGTGCCAGCAGCCAAGAGGGCCCCAAGTACTTC. It specifies CASSQEGPKYF.

The CDR3, as DNA: TGTGCCAGCAGCCCTACTAGACTAGCGAGATACAATGAGCAGTTCTTC. Residues: CASSPTRLARYNEQFF. V gene TRBV11-2 combines with J gene TRBJ2-1, with TRBD2 matching over 8 bases. Germline-derived CDR1 and CDR2 are SGHAT and FQNNGV. J gave up 4 bases and V 5 bases, and 10 bases lay outside the gene matches. This CDR3 spans 16 amino acids.

This chain connects TRBV7-8 to TRBJ1-5; weak D call: TRBD1 (6 bases). V shed 5 bases and J shed 9 bases, with 20 bases lying between them. The CDR3 covers 15 residues. Germline CDR1 and CDR2: SGHVS and FQNEAQ. CDR3 residues: CASSVYREPAPPQHF. The CDR3 nucleotides are TGTGCCAGCAGCGTATACAGGGAACCCGCTCCGCCCCAGCATTTT.

A single count supports this clone. This chain uses TRBV5-1 with TRBJ2-2; a possible D gene is TRBD1 (6 bases). CDR3 size: 15 residues. The V end lost 7 bases, the J end lost 3 bases, and 16 bases lay between the germline ends. From germline, CDR1 is SGHRS and CDR2 YFSETQ. CDR3 coding DNA: TGCGCCAGCTTCCCCGACAGGCAAGACACCGGGGAGCTGTTTTTT. Protein sequence: CASFPDRQDTGELFF.